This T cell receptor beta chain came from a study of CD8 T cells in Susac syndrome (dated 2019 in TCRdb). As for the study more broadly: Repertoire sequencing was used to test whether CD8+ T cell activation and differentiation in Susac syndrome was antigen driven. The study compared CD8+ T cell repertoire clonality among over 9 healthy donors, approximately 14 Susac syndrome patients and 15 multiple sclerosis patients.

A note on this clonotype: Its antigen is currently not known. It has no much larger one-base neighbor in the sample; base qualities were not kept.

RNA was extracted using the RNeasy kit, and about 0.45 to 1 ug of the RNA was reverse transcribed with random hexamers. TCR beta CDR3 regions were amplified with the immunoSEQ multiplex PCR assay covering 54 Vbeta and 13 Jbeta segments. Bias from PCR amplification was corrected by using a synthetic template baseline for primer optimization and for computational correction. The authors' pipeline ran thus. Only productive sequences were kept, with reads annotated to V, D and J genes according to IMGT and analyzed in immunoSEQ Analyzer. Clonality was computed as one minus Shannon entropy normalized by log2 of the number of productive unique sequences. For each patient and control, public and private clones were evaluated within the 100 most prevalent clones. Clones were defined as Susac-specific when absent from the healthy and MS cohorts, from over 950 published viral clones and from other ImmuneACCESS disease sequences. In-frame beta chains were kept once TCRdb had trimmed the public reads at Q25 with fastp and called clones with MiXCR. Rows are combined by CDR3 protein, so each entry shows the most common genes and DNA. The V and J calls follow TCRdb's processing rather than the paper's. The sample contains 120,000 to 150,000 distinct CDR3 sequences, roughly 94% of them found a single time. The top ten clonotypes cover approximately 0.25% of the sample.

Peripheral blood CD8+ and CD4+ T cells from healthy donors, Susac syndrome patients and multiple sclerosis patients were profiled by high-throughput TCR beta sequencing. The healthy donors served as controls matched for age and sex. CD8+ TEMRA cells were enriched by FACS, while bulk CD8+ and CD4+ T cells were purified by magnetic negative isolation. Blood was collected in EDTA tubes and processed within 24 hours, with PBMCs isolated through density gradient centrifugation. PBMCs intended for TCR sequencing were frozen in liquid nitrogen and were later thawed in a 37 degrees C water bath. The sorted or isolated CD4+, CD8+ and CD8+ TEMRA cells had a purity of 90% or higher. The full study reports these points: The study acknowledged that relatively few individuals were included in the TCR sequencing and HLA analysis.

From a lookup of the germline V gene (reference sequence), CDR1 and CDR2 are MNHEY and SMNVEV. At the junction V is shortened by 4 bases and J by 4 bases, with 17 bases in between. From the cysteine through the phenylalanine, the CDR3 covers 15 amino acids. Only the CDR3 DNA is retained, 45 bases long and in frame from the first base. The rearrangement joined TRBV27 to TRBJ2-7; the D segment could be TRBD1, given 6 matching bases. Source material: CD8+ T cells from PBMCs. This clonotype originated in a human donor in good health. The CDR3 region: CASSSVGTLVYEQYF. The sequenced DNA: TGTGCCAGCAGTTCGGTCGGGACACTGGTTTACGAGCAGTACTTC.